The present T cell receptor (beta chain) was sequenced within a study of cytomegalovirus exposure and HLA in healthy donors. Study observations and caveats: TRBV6-2, TRBV6-3 and other indistinguishable V segments were excluded. A missense variant in DCLRE1C was later tied to TCR beta V- and J-gene trimming. Highest at DRB1 and lowest at HLA-C, TCR association rates differed among HLA loci in a later analysis. Rarity held for most TCR sequences, but there were some public TCRs that occurred in many donors.

CDR3 length equals 11 residues. J was trimmed by 8 bases and V by 4 bases; bases with no gene match: 1. From germline, CDR1 is SGHVS and CDR2 FQNEAQ. Vbeta (60) and Jbeta (13) primers were used in the PCR. Method: immunoSEQ multiplex PCR; TCRdb's copy keeps in-frame clones and lacks some. The top ten clones hold 10% to 12% of a sample with just over 70,000 clones, roughly 74% of them seen once. Concerning this clone itself: Antigen: not known.

The genes are TRBV7-8 and TRBJ2-5, with TRBD2 matching 7 bases. Material: PBMCs. This receptor was identified in a human donor in good health. This chain's CDR3 is CASSWDYTQYF. CDR3 coding DNA: TGTGCCAGCAGCTGGGACTACACCCAGTACTTC.